Included here is one T cell receptor beta chain sequence, with context. Antigen unknown. Unique molecular identifiers had been added to the TCR beta cDNA libraries. A single record per CDR3 protein comes from TCRdb applying MiXCR to the PCR reads. Of approximately 660,000 distinct CDR3 sequences detected, approximately 59% appear once; the ten largest clones hold about 10%. The data originate from a study of post-analysis software for immune sequencing data. Study at large: Several disease courses (relapsing-remitting, secondary progressive and progressive-relapsing) of multiple sclerosis were included.

Germline loops: CDR1 LGHDT, CDR2 YNNKEL (reference sequence). Trimming took off 3 bases at V and 5 bases at J, with 13 bases between the two ends. The CDR3 loop spans 14 amino acids. The study, taken as a whole, reports: When patients were compared with controls, about 5 TRBV segments were more frequent, TRBV5-6, TRBV5-1 and TRBV20-1 among them. Multiple sclerosis was associated with a significant reduction in normalized Chao1 diversity relative to controls.

The rearrangement uses TRBV3-1 and TRBJ1-1; possible D gene TRBD1, 6 bases. Sequenced: blood. This clonotype was sampled from a girl under 10 years old with multiple sclerosis. CDR3 in amino acids: CASSQRTGLTEAFF. CDR3 nucleotides: TGTGCCAGCAGCCAGCGAACAGGGTTAACTGAAGCTTTCTTT. The full variable domain, completed using reference TRBV3-1 and TRBJ1-1, is DTAVSQTPKYLVTQMGNDKSIKCEQNLGHDTMYWYKQDSKKFLKIMFSYNNKELIINETVPNRFSPKSPDKAHLNLHINSLELGDSAVYFCASSQRTGLTEAFFGQGTRLTVV.